One and the same sample provided the 3 T cell receptor beta chains below, sequenced in a study of a mutant IDH1 vaccine in newly diagnosed glioma. These receptors have no known antigen. Time point defined: week 35, safety follow-up. The content of each vaccine dose was 300 ug of mutant IDH1 20-mer peptide, and topical imiquimod accompanied it. The protocol was immunoSEQ multiplex PCR, while the TCRdb copy is restricted to in-frame clones and leaves out a portion. The sample includes about 72,000 clones, roughly 84% of them seen just once. Specimen: PBMCs, collected from a glioma patient whose treatment included an IDH1 peptide vaccine. These receptors all come from a man aged 18-30 years with glioma.

This chain joins TRBV6-6 and TRBJ2-7; 9 positions agree with TRBD1. The CDR3 consists of 15 residues. CDR1 and CDR2 (germline): MNHNY, SVGAGI (reference sequence). J gave up 7 bases and V 6 bases, and 13 bases lay outside the gene matches. Here the CDR3 DNA reads TGTGCCAGCAGCCAACCGGGACAGGGAGGGAAGGAGCAGTACTTC. Protein product: CASSQPGQGGKEQYF.

This chain joins TRBV6-5 and TRBJ2-1, with 11 bases identical to TRBD2. V was clipped by 7 bases and J by 7 bases; unmatched bases: 9. This CDR3 is 15 amino acids long. Germline V gene lookup returns CDR1 MNHEY and CDR2 SVGAGI. The CDR3 sequence is CASIGRLAGMNEQFF. CDR3 DNA: TGTGCCAGCATCGGGAGACTAGCGGGGATGAATGAGCAGTTCTTC.

The chain combines TRBV2 with TRBJ2-1; D remains unclear. This CDR3 has 16 amino acids. Trimming cost V 4 bases and J 3 bases, with 16 bases left between them. Germline loops: CDR1 SNHLY, CDR2 FYNNEI. The CDR3 DNA follows: TGTGCCAGCAGTGGGACCGACGGACCTTTCTACAATGAGCAGTTCTTC. Its protein product is CASSGTDGPFYNEQFF.